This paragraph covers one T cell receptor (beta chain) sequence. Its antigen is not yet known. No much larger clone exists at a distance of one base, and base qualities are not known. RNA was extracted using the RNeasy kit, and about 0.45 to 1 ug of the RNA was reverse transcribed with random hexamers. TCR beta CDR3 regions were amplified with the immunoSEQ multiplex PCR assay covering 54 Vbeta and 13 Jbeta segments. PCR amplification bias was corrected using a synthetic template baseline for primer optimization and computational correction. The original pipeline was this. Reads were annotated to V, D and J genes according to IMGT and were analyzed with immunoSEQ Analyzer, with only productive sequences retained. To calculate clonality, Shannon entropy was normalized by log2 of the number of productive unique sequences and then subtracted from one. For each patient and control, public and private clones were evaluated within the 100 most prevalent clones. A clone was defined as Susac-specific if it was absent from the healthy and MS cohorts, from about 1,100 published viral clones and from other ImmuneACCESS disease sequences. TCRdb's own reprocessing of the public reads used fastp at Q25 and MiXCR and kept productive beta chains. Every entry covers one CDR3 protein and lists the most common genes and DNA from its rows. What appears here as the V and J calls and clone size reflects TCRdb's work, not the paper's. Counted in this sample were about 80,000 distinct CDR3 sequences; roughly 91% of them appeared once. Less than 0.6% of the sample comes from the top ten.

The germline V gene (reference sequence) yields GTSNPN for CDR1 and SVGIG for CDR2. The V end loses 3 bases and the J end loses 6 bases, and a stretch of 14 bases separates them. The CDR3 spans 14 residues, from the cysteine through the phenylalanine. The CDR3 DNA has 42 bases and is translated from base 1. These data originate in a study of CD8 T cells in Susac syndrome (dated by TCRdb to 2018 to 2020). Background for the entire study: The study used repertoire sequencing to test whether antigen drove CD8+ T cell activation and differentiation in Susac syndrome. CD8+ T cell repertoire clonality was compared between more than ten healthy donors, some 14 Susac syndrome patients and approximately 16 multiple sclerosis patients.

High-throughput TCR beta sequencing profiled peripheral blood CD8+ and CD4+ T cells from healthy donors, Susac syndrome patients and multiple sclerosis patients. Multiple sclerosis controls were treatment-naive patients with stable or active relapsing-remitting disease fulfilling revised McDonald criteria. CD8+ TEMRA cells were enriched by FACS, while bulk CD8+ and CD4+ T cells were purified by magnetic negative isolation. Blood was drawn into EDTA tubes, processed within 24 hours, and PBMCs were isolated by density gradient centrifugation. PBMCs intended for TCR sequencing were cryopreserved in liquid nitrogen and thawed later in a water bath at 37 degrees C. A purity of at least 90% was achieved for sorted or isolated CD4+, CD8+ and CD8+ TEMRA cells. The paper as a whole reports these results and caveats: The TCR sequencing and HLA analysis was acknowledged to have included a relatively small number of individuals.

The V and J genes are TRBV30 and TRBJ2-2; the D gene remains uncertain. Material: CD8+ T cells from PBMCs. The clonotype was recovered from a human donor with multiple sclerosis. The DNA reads TGTGCCTGGAGAGGAACAGTTTCGTCCGGGGAGCTGTTTTTT. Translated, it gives CAWRGTVSSGELFF.